The rows below give T cell receptor beta chains drawn from one sample of a study of blood T cell repertoires in COVID-19. TCRdb's copy holds only in-frame clones and misses some; the assay was immunoSEQ multiplex PCR. This sample has 200,000 to 300,000 clones, with more than 70% found just once. Sequencing was performed on peripheral blood. All receptors derive from a woman between 50 and 59 years old with acute or convalescent COVID-19. The conserved cysteine and the conserved F or W are not part of the CDR3 here.

v_gene,j_gene,CDR3aa
TRBV9,TRBJ1-2,ASSVSQGDGYT
TRBV28,TRBJ2-7,ASSAIGAGGVESYEQY
TRBV28,TRBJ2-3,ASSLQGAVDTQY
TRBV27,TRBJ1-3,ASSPPSEATIY
TRBV5-1,TRBJ2-4,ASSLGQGENIQY
TRBV19,TRBJ2-7,ASSSTRTSAYEQY
TRBV19,TRBJ2-3,ASWASGWEDTQY
TRBV28,TRBJ2-7,ASSTDREEEQY
TRBV29-1,TRBJ2-5,SVEGSGETQY
TRBV7-8,TRBJ2-3,ASSPGLPSTDTQY
TRBV4-2,TRBJ2-7,ASSQDGGRGGEQY
TRBV24-1,TRBJ2-3,ATSDLMGTGGDTQY
TRBV3-1/TRBV3-2,TRBJ1-1,ASSRGTLESGEAF
TRBV6-5,TRBJ2-7,ASSLDRSSYEQY
TRBV5-4,TRBJ1-2,ASSVTGGGVSGYT
TRBV30,TRBJ2-7,AWRGLAGSYEQY
TRBV7-3,TRBJ2-1,ASSDGTSGSNEQF
TRBV7-2,TRBJ1-1,ASSTAAIALGEAF
TRBV4-1,TRBJ1-3,ASSRRGTSGNTIY
TRBV14,TRBJ1-2,ASSNRDRVYGYT
TRBV18,TRBJ1-1,ASSPLTGVNTEAF
TRBV2,TRBJ2-2,ASSYGQGHRELF
TRBV11-2,TRBJ1-4,ASSDNRVSREKLF
TRBV6-1,TRBJ2-7,ASSDRQGGTYEQY
TRBV19,TRBJ2-5,ASSMSATYQETQY
TRBV24-1,TRBJ1-5,ATSDLSGQPQH
TRBV29-1,TRBJ1-4,SVVTGSGKLF
TRBV11-3,TRBJ2-2,ASYSKYTGELF
TRBV4-1,TRBJ2-4,ASSQDPGTRGAKNIQY
TRBV5-1,TRBJ1-2,ASSRDRDGYT
TRBV7-2,TRBJ2-3,ASSLGAPGTDTQY
TRBV5-8,TRBJ2-1,ASSIGLGSYNEQF
TRBV6-5,TRBJ2-7,ASTPDRAAEQY
TRBV4-3,TRBJ2-5,ASSDLGQAAETQY
TRBV6-1,TRBJ1-4,ASSEARATNEKLF
TRBV5-5,TRBJ1-5,ASSPSGQPQH
TRBV10-3,TRBJ1-5,AISETGTVPQH
TRBV19,TRBJ2-1,ASSYRQGFPYNEQF
TRBV18,TRBJ2-7,ASSPWTSLGEQY
TRBV2,TRBJ1-3,ASTASSGNTIY
TRBV24-1,TRBJ2-5,ATSEPGTASEETQY
TRBV19,TRBJ1-6,ASSIYSGANSPLH
TRBV18,TRBJ2-7,ASSPPTRGLSGPYEQY
TRBV27,TRBJ1-2,ASSYSRGNYGYT
TRBV11-2,TRBJ2-1,ASSLDRWDRDNNEQF
TRBV18,TRBJ2-7,ASSPRTGMTYEQY
TRBV3-1/TRBV3-2,TRBJ2-7,ASSQDWISGEQY
TRBV7-9,TRBJ1-5,ASSLAPPGYSNQPQH
TRBV18,TRBJ2-7,ASSLGLAGLSGEQY
TRBV10-1,TRBJ2-7,ASSESPREGREQY
TRBV13,TRBJ2-2,ASSRQGNTGELF
TRBV27,TRBJ2-7,ASSLAMGTGSYEQY
TRBV7-3,TRBJ2-7,ASSFAPTGGYEQY
TRBV27,TRBJ2-3,ASSLRLAGGWTDTQY
TRBV6-1,TRBJ2-1,ASSEAGGYYNEQF
TRBV4-2,TRBJ2-1,ASSQEPGQGDYNEQF
TRBV2,TRBJ2-7,ASGLNEESEQY